One and the same sample provided the 2 T cell receptor beta chains below, sequenced in a study of T cell responses to AZD1222 COVID-19 vaccine. Clones were sequenced by immunoSEQ multiplex PCR, and TCRdb holds only the in-frame ones, with some missing. The sample holds about 180,000 clones; about 88% are singletons and the top ten take 25% to 30%. The specimen was peripheral blood, collected 28 days after the second AZD1222 dose. These receptors were obtained from an adult who received the AZD1222 COVID-19 vaccine.

The CDR3 region has the DNA TGTGCCAGCAGCTGGTGGACAGATACGCAGTATTTT. This gives the protein CASSWWTDTQYF. This chain connects TRBV6-2 or TRBV6-3 to TRBJ2-3; D gene uncertain. Germline CDR1 MNHEY, CDR2 SVGEGT. The CDR3 runs 12 residues. V shed 6 bases and J shed 3 bases, with 7 bases lying between them.

The rearrangement joins TRBV6-4 to TRBJ2-2; D remains ambiguous. This CDR3 is 14 amino acids long. Germline CDR1 MRHNA, CDR2 SNTAGT. With 6 bases removed from V and 2 bases from J, the gap between germline ends came to 10 bases. CDR3 DNA sequence: TGTGCCAGCAGCTCGGACGGAAACACCGGGGAGCTGTTTTTT. Protein product: CASSSDGNTGELFF.